This T cell receptor (beta chain) derives from a study of blood T cell repertoires in COVID-19. Turning to the study itself: Both acute and convalescent COVID-19 samples were obtained from the United States, Italy and Spain. From T cells, B-cell-depleted T cells, or PBMCs came the material, which was cDNA or gDNA.

This CDR3 spans 15 amino acids. J lost 0 bases, V lost 3 bases, and 4 bases had no gene match. Germline-derived CDR1 and CDR2 are SGHRS and YFSETQ. Methods used by the authors: Estimation of nucleated cell counts relied on the amplification of reference gene primers. Sequenced by immunoSEQ multiplex PCR; TCRdb stores in-frame clones only, minus some. Clone size and V and J calls were adopted from that table, with D and trimming inferred from the DNA. The table shows about 70,000 clones, with 80% to 90% occurring only once. Material for sequencing was peripheral blood. The gene calls are TRBV5-1 and TRBJ1-1; 8 bases are shared with TRBD1. This TCR was recovered from a man older than 75 with acute or convalescent COVID-19. The CDR3 nucleotides are TGCGCCAGCAGCTCGGACAGGGTCCTGAACACTGAAGCTTTCTTT. It specifies CASSSDRVLNTEAFF.